This is a list of T cell receptor beta chains from one sample in a study of cytomegalovirus exposure and HLA in healthy donors. Assay used: immunoSEQ multiplex PCR; TCRdb lists only in-frame clones, some missing. Of roughly 90,000 clones detected, 70% to 85% appear once; the ten largest clones hold around 2.3%. The sequenced sample consisted of PBMCs. Receptors originate from a man in his late teens or twenties in good health and CMV-seronegative. Each CDR3 is given with its conserved first and last residue. The order of the fields is D gene, J gene, V gene, clone size, CDR3 protein, CDR3 DNA. D genes are given only for firm matches. Size is omitted from some rows. Given values are once, few, many or a class for expanded clones.

d_call: TRBD1; j_call: TRBJ1-2; v_call: TRBV9; clone_size: .; cdr3_aa: CASKSGQGGRWGYTF; cdr3_nt: TGTGCCAGCAAAAGCGGGCAGGGGGGCCGTTGGGGCTACACCTTC
d_call: .; j_call: TRBJ2-1; v_call: TRBV5-6; clone_size: few; cdr3_aa: CASSLGRATYNEQFF; cdr3_nt: TGTGCCAGCAGCTTGGGGCGGGCCACCTACAATGAGCAGTTCTTC
d_call: .; j_call: TRBJ1-1; v_call: TRBV29-1; clone_size: .; cdr3_aa: CSARWGPEAFF; cdr3_nt: TGCAGCGCCCGTTGGGGGCCTGAAGCTTTCTTT
d_call: .; j_call: TRBJ1-2; v_call: TRBV30; clone_size: .; cdr3_aa: CAWSSGLTFYGYTF; cdr3_nt: TGTGCCTGGAGTTCGGGACTTACTTTCTATGGCTACACCTTC
d_call: TRBD2; j_call: TRBJ2-1; v_call: TRBV9; clone_size: once; cdr3_aa: CASSVGAGGGNEQFF; cdr3_nt: TGTGCCAGCAGCGTAGGGGCGGGAGGGGGCAATGAGCAGTTCTTC
d_call: TRBD2; j_call: TRBJ2-3; v_call: TRBV6-5; clone_size: once; cdr3_aa: CASSRSGRGTDTQYF; cdr3_nt: TGTGCCAGCAGCCGAAGCGGGAGGGGGACAGATACGCAGTATTTT
d_call: TRBD2; j_call: TRBJ2-7; v_call: TRBV27; clone_size: .; cdr3_aa: CASSSGLASAEQYF; cdr3_nt: TGTGCCAGCAGTTCGGGACTAGCCTCTGCCGAGCAGTACTTC
d_call: TRBD1; j_call: TRBJ1-1; v_call: TRBV30; clone_size: .; cdr3_aa: CAGSGQGYTEAFF; cdr3_nt: TGTGCCGGAAGCGGACAGGGATACACTGAAGCTTTCTTT
d_call: TRBD1; j_call: TRBJ1-2; v_call: TRBV30; clone_size: .; cdr3_aa: CACGTGATLNYGYTF; cdr3_nt: TGTGCCTGTGGGACAGGGGCGACTCTTAACTATGGCTACACCTTC
d_call: TRBD1; j_call: TRBJ1-2; v_call: TRBV28; clone_size: .; cdr3_aa: CASSPQTPTGDYGYTF; cdr3_nt: TGTGCCAGCAGTCCCCAAACCCCGACAGGGGACTATGGCTACACCTTC
d_call: .; j_call: TRBJ2-1; v_call: TRBV29-1; clone_size: .; cdr3_aa: CSVMQGYEQFF; cdr3_nt: TGCAGCGTAATGCAGGGGTATGAGCAGTTCTTC
d_call: .; j_call: TRBJ2-1; v_call: TRBV5-1; clone_size: .; cdr3_aa: CASSLTSQFTLHEQFF; cdr3_nt: TGCGCCAGCAGCTTGACTAGCCAGTTTACGCTGCATGAGCAGTTCTTC
d_call: TRBD2; j_call: TRBJ2-7; v_call: TRBV30; clone_size: .; cdr3_aa: CAWSVRRGWAEQYF; cdr3_nt: TGTGCCTGGAGTGTACGGCGGGGGTGGGCCGAGCAGTACTTC
d_call: TRBD2; j_call: TRBJ2-7; v_call: TRBV7-8; clone_size: .; cdr3_aa: CASSLGLAGAYEQYF; cdr3_nt: TGTGCCAGCAGCTTAGGGCTAGCGGGAGCCTACGAGCAGTACTTC
d_call: .; j_call: TRBJ1-1; v_call: TRBV27; clone_size: .; cdr3_aa: CASSPGHGTTEAFF; cdr3_nt: TGTGCCAGCAGTCCGGGACACGGAACGACTGAAGCTTTCTTT
d_call: .; j_call: TRBJ1-5; v_call: TRBV2; clone_size: .; cdr3_aa: CASNGGGTGNQPQHF; cdr3_nt: TGTGCCAGTAATGGGGGGGGTACGGGCAATCAGCCCCAGCATTTT
d_call: .; j_call: TRBJ1-1; v_call: TRBV27; clone_size: .; cdr3_aa: CASSLGRSYAEAFF; cdr3_nt: TGTGCCAGCAGTTTAGGGAGATCCTATGCCGAAGCTTTCTTT
d_call: TRBD1; j_call: TRBJ1-4; v_call: TRBV6-5; clone_size: .; cdr3_aa: CASSLDRVVEKLFF; cdr3_nt: TGTGCCAGCAGCCTTGACAGGGTTGTGGAAAAACTGTTTTTT